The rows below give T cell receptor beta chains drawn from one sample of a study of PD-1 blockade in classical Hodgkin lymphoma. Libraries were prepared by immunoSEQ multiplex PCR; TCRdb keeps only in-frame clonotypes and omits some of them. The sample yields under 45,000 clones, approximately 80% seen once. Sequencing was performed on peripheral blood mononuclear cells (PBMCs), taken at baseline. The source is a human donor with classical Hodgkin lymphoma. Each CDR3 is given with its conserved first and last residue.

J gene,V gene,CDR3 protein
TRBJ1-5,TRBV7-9,CASSQGQPNQPQHF
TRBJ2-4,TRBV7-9,CASSLIPTAKNIQYF
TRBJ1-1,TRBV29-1,CSVAPRLTGTEAFF
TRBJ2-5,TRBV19,CASSIIKGEGGETQYF
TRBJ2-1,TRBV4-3,CASSSRGANEQFF
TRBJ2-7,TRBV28,CATMTSGRFIVYEQYF
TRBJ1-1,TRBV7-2,CASSSGARASTEAFF
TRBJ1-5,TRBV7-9,CASSSGPGRGQPQHF
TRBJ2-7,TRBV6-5,CASVPGTGTHEQYF
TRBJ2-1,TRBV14,CASSRGRRDYLHNEQFF
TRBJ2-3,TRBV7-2,CASSSNTDTQYF
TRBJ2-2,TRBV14,CASSQQLARGTGELFF
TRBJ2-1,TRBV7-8,CASSPYRIGNEQFF
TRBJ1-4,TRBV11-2,CASSRTQGVKLFF
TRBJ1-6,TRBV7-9,CASSLGGSSPLHF
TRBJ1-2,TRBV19,CASSTRQSGYTF
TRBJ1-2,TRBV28,CASSPPSEPNGYTF
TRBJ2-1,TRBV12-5,CASGLWTPNEQFF
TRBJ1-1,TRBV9,CASSYAGTGEGEAFF
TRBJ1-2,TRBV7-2,CASSVLNYGYTF
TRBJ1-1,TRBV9,CASSVGVVNTEAFF
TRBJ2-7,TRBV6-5,CASSYDGYEQYF
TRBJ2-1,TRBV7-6,CASSTENEQFF
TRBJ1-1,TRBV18,CASSPGGQGSTEAFF
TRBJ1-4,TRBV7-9,CASSYFTGWANEKLFF
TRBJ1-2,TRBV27,CASSLGQGVGYTF
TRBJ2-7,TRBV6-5,CASTVTSGYSYEQYF
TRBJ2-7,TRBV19,CASSIELTSGIYEQYF
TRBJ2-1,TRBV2,CASSYLAGGPIEQFF
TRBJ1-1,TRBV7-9,CASSSLWTTEAFF
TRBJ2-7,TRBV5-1,CASSPQPGTGGWYF
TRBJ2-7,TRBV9,CASSVGFTYEQYF
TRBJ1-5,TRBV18,CASSPRPFGVGNQPQHF
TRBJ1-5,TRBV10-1,CASSPGTGTNQPQHF
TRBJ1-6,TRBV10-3,CAISESTGQNSPLHF
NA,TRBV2,CASRAPVAEAYEQYF
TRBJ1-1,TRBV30,CAWARGQGLGTEAFF
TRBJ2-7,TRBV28,CASSSLDEQYF
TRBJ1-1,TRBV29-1,CSVEVQGNSEAFF
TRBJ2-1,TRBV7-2,CASSPRTGSMMEQFF
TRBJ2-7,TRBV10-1,CASSPPGDPYEQYF
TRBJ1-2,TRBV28,CASRINSAGSNYGYTF
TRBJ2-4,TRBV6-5,CASKVRATSGNIQYF
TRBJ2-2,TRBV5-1,CASSLTGGTGELFF
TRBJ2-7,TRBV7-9,CASSFNPGSYEQYF
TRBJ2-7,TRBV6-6,CASRDMNSYEQYF